These T cell receptor beta chains were read from a single sample in a study of blood T cell repertoires in COVID-19. Generated by immunoSEQ multiplex PCR, the TCRdb table keeps only in-frame clones and is missing some. The top ten hold 0.65% to 0.95% of the sample, which has around 120,000 clones, 70% to 85% seen once. Sequenced input: peripheral blood. Every receptor here comes from a human donor with acute or convalescent COVID-19. The donor label of this sample is uncertain. Each CDR3 is given with its conserved first and last residue. D genes are given only for firm matches. Some rows mark clone size as missing; the rest say once, few, many or name a class of expanded clone.

abundance	d_gene	v_gene	j_gene	CDR3aa	CDR3nt
.	.	TRBV13	TRBJ2-2	CASSLGQGAGELFF	TGTGCCAGCAGCTTAGGACAGGGAGCCGGGGAGCTGTTTTTT
few	.	TRBV21-1	TRBJ1-1	CAILGRDTEAFF	TGTGCCATCCTAGGGAGGGACACTGAAGCTTTCTTT
.	.	TRBV12-3/TRBV12-4	TRBJ1-1	CASRGGGTEAFF	TGTGCCAGCAGGGGAGGGGGTACTGAAGCTTTCTTT
few	TRBD1	TRBV6-5	TRBJ2-4	CASSLHPRGKNIQYF	TGTGCCAGCAGCTTACATCCCAGGGGGAAAAACATTCAGTACTTC
.	.	TRBV5-1	TRBJ1-2	CASSSDDGGYGYTF	TGCGCCAGCAGCTCCGACGACGGGGGCTATGGCTACACCTTC
.	.	TRBV5-1	TRBJ1-6	CASSPIQGQNSPLHF	TGCGCCAGCAGTCCCATTCAGGGCCAGAATTCACCCCTCCACTTT
.	TRBD1	TRBV9	TRBJ1-2	CASSARGGTGEGYTF	TGTGCCAGCAGCGCACGGGGAGGGACAGGGGAAGGCTACACCTTC
once	TRBD2	TRBV2	TRBJ2-5	CASSEVAGGWGETQYF	TGTGCCAGCAGTGAAGTGGCGGGGGGCTGGGGAGAGACCCAGTACTTC
.	.	TRBV9	TRBJ2-6	CASSVTTSPGANVLTF	TGTGCCAGCAGCGTCACTACCTCTCCTGGGGCCAACGTCCTGACTTTC
few	TRBD1	TRBV19	TRBJ1-6	CASSIGGQALHF	TGTGCCAGTAGTATAGGCGGACAGGCCCTCCACTTT
.	.	TRBV2	TRBJ1-5	CASSDRVRNQPQHF	TGTGCCAGCAGTGACAGGGTGCGCAATCAGCCCCAGCATTTT
.	.	TRBV7-9	TRBJ1-1	CASSLGSTAYMNTEAFF	TGTGCCAGCAGCTTAGGATCAACAGCCTACATGAACACTGAAGCTTTCTTT
.	TRBD1	TRBV6-5	TRBJ2-7	CASSYSDRGALYEQYF	TGTGCCAGCAGTTACTCGGACAGGGGGGCCCTCTACGAGCAGTACTTC
.	.	TRBV2	TRBJ1-1	CASSPSGTEAFF	TGTGCCAGCAGTCCCAGCGGAACTGAAGCTTTCTTT
.	.	TRBV5-1	TRBJ1-1	CASSLAGEAFF	TGCGCCAGCAGCTTGGCGGGAGAAGCTTTCTTT
.	.	TRBV13	TRBJ1-1	CASSFGQGTAEAFF	TGTGCCAGCAGCTTCGGTCAGGGGACGGCTGAAGCTTTCTTT
.	.	TRBV6-1	TRBJ2-1	CASSERVADYNEQFF	TGTGCCAGCAGTGAAAGGGTAGCGGATTACAATGAGCAGTTCTTC
.	.	TRBV24-1	TRBJ2-3	CATSDLSREDSRADTQYF	TGTGCCACCAGTGATTTAAGCAGGGAGGATAGTAGGGCAGATACGCAGTATTTT
.	TRBD2	TRBV7-3	TRBJ2-1	CASSLRGLAGANSYNEQFF	TGTGCCAGCAGCTTGAGGGGACTAGCGGGGGCCAACTCCTACAATGAGCAGTTCTTC
few	.	TRBV28	TRBJ1-4	CASRTGPQLFF	TGTGCCAGCCGTACAGGGCCCCAACTGTTTTTT
once	.	TRBV1	TRBJ1-1	CTSTFNPGQGSYTEAFF	TGCACCAGCACATTTAATCCGGGACAGGGCAGTTACACTGAAGCTTTCTTT
.	.	TRBV3-1/TRBV3-2	TRBJ1-6	CASSQGSSYNSPLHF	TGTGCCAGCAGCCAGGGGAGCTCCTATAATTCACCCCTCCACTTT
once	TRBD1	TRBV5-1	TRBJ2-1	CASSRQTGTAYNEQFF	TGCGCCAGCAGCCGACAAACCGGGACAGCCTACAATGAGCAGTTCTTC